The T cell receptor beta chain described here comes from a study of chemoradiotherapy in HPV16-positive cancers. This CDR3 is 16 amino acids long. Per the germline V gene, CDR1 is SGHRS and CDR2 is YFSETQ. Trimming took 1 base from V and 7 from J; bases not matched to a gene: 9. The method was immunoSEQ multiplex PCR; TCRdb's version includes in-frame clones alone and lacks a portion of them. The table lists about 15,000 clones, roughly 88% of them singletons. The input for sequencing was blood, taken from a patient who underwent chemoradiotherapy. This receptor was obtained from a human donor with HPV-associated anogenital cancer. V is TRBV5-1 and J is TRBJ1-4; 8 nucleotides match TRBD1. CDR3 in amino acids: CASSLTGTGGSEKLFF. The DNA for the CDR3 is TGCGCCAGCAGCTTGACTGGGACAGGAGGGAGTGAAAAACTGTTTTTT. Combining the CDR3 with reference TRBV5-1 and TRBJ1-4 gives the whole variable domain KAGVTQTPRYLIKTRGQQVTLSCSPISGHRSVSWYQQTPGQGLQFLFEYFSETQRNKGNFPGRFSGRQFSNSRSEMNVSTLELGDSALYLCASSLTGTGGSEKLFFGSGTQLSVL.